What follows are 15 T cell receptor beta chains derived from one specimen sequenced in a study of blood T cell repertoires in COVID-19. TCRdb's copy holds only in-frame clones and misses some; the assay was immunoSEQ multiplex PCR. The sample holds about 88,000 clones, 90% seen once. Sample: peripheral blood. All receptors come from a man aged 18 to 30 with COVID-19, enrolled during active disease.

Comment on this clone: The identical CDR3 is also encoded by other nucleotide sequences in the sample. The chain carries TRBV29-1 and TRBJ1-2, with D unresolved. In germline, CDR1 is SQVTM, CDR2 ANQGSEA. Trimming left V 4 bases short and J 8 bases short, with 14 bases between. The CDR3 loop spans 12 amino acids. The chain's CDR3 is CSVGESPGGYTF. CDR3 DNA sequence: TGCAGCGTTGGGGAGTCTCCGGGGGGCTACACCTTC.

V gene TRBV3-1 (or the pseudogene TRBV3-2) combines with J gene TRBJ2-5; 8 nucleotides agree with TRBD2. The V gene end was trimmed by 0 bases and the J gene end by 1 base; junction bases not matched to a gene: 4. Germline V gives CDR1 LGHDT, CDR2 YNNKEL (reference sequence). The length of the CDR3 is 16 residues. This CDR3 is CASSQEKLAVQETQYF. In DNA, the CDR3 is TGTGCCAGCAGCCAAGAGAAACTAGCGGTCCAAGAGACCCAGTACTTC.

This sequence joins TRBV6-5 and TRBJ2-5; 7 nucleotides agree with TRBD1. Germline assignment: CDR1 MNHEY and CDR2 SVGAGI. The CDR3 is 15 residues long. The V segment lost 8 bases and the J segment 3 bases; nucleotides outside the gene matches: 12. CDR3 sequence: CASSRGRWKEETQYF. Written as DNA, the CDR3 is TGTGCCAGCTCGAGGGGGCGATGGAAAGAAGAGACCCAGTACTTC.

The chain employs TRBV3-1 (or the pseudogene TRBV3-2) and TRBJ2-3; 11 bases agree with TRBD2. The length of the CDR3 is 14 residues. After removal of 6 bases from V and 6 bases from J, the junction contained 5 bases not matched to a gene. CDR1 is LGHDT, CDR2 YNNKEL, per germline (reference sequence). CDR3 residues: CASRSLAGGDTQYF. DNA for the CDR3: TGTGCCAGCAGATCGCTAGCGGGAGGCGATACGCAGTATTTT.

V usage is TRBV7-9 and J usage is TRBJ2-1; no reliable D call. Looked up from germline, CDR1 is SEHNR and CDR2 is FQNEAQ (reference sequence). The CDR3 sequence is 11 residues long. Deletions cut 6 bases from V and 7 bases from J, with 7 bases between. This chain's CDR3 is CASSLRNEQFF. The CDR3 DNA is TGTGCCAGCAGTCTTCGGAATGAGCAGTTCTTC.

J is TRBJ2-7 and V is TRBV2; 7 nucleotides align to TRBD2. The junction had 6 bases not matched to a gene; V was cut back by 7 bases and J by 0 bases. Germline V gene sequence: CDR1 SNHLY, CDR2 FYNNEI. The CDR3 runs to 14 residues. In DNA, the CDR3 is TGTGCCAGCATCGCGTCGGGAGGCTCCTACGAGCAGTACTTC. Its translation is CASIASGGSYEQYF.

This clone was found a few times. The chain couples TRBV9 to TRBJ1-1; the D is unclear. In germline, CDR1 is SGDLS, CDR2 YYNGEE. The CDR3 has 14 amino acids. V dropped 3 bases and J dropped 4 bases, with 13 bases sitting between them. CDR3 sequence (DNA): TGTGCCAGCAGCGCACGGGGAGGGAGCACTGAAGCTTTCTTT. Encoded protein: CASSARGGSTEAFF.

The rearrangement uses TRBV28 and TRBJ1-5; perhaps TRBD1 as D (5 bases). CDR3 length: 14 residues. The V gene lost 8 bases and the J gene lost 9 bases, with 20 bases spanning the gap. Per germline, CDR1 MDHEN and CDR2 SYDVKM. In nucleotides, the CDR3 is TGTGCCAGCCTCGGGGGGGGTCTGGTTCGGCCCCAGCATTTT. Translating gives CASLGGGLVRPQHF.

The CDR3 DNA reads TGTGCCAGCAGCCTATGGGGAGAACAAGGTCTCCGCAACTATGGCTACACCTTC. It codes for CASSLWGEQGLRNYGYTF. The V and J genes are TRBV7-8 and TRBJ1-2; no definite D call. CDR3 length equals 18 residues. Germline CDR1 SGHVS, CDR2 FQNEAQ. V was shortened by 5 bases and J by 2 bases, with 24 bases between the two germline ends. The entire variable domain, with the rest obtained from reference TRBV7-8 and TRBJ1-2, is as follows: GAGVSQSPRYKVAKRGQDVALRCDPISGHVSLFWYQQALGQGPEFLTYFQNEAQLDKSGLPSDRFFAERPEGSVSTLKIQRTQQEDSAVYLCASSLWGEQGLRNYGYTFGSGTRLTVV.

This clone was found a few times. The rearrangement links TRBV28 to TRBJ1-6; D unclear. Germline V gene data show CDR1 as MDHEN and CDR2 as SYDVKM. The V end lost 7 bases, the J end lost 0 bases, and 13 bases lay between the germline ends. The CDR3 runs to 16 residues. CDR3 residues: CASTKGRSSYNSPLHF. DNA for the CDR3: TGTGCCAGCACTAAAGGGAGGAGCTCCTATAATTCACCCCTCCACTTT.

The chain combines TRBV5-1 with TRBJ1-1; D gene uncertain. This CDR3 contains 13 residues. V was clipped by 6 bases and J by 1 base, with 10 bases between them. Germline CDR1 SGHRS, CDR2 YFSETQ. Written as DNA, the CDR3 is TGCGCCAGCACCCTGGACTCGAACACTGAAGCTTTCTTT. Its translation: CASTLDSNTEAFF. The full variable domain, with the rest looked up from reference TRBV5-1 and TRBJ1-1, is KAGVTQTPRYLIKTRGQQVTLSCSPISGHRSVSWYQQTPGQGLQFLFEYFSETQRNKGNFPGRFSGRQFSNSRSEMNVSTLELGDSALYLCASTLDSNTEAFFGQGTRLTVV.

V is TRBV27 and J is TRBJ2-1; 10 bases are shared with TRBD2. Per germline, CDR1 MNHEY and CDR2 SMNVEV (reference sequence). The V and J ends lost 5 bases and 8 bases, in that order; junction bases with no gene match: 12. The CDR3 totals 16 residues. The CDR3 DNA follows: TGTGCCAGCAGTCCCCCCAAGCGGGAGGGCCTCCATGAGCAGTTCTTC. It specifies CASSPPKREGLHEQFF.

V gene TRBV14 combines with J gene TRBJ2-1, with D tentatively TRBD2 (5 bases). V dropped 0 bases and J dropped 9 bases, with 9 bases sitting between them. Germline assignment: CDR1 SGHDN and CDR2 FVKESK. CDR3 length: 13 residues. CDR3 loop: CASSQDLGGEQFF. Here the CDR3 DNA reads TGTGCCAGCAGCCAAGATCTTGGAGGTGAGCAGTTCTTC.

The rearrangement links TRBV4-2 to TRBJ2-2, with TRBD2 matching 12 bases. CDR3 length equals 15 residues. After removal of 4 bases from V and 3 bases from J, the junction contained 0 bases not matched to a gene. Germline values: CDR1 LGHNA, CDR2 YNFKEQ. The CDR3 sequence is CASSRLAGDTGELFF. The CDR3 DNA reads TGTGCCAGCAGCCGACTAGCGGGAGACACCGGGGAGCTGTTTTTT.

The CDR3 spells CASSELRGRMNTEAFF. The CDR3 region has the DNA TGTGCCAGCAGTGAACTCAGGGGTCGGATGAACACTGAAGCTTTCTTT. J is TRBJ1-1 and V is TRBV6-1, with D perhaps TRBD1 (6 bases). The CDR3 is 16 residues long. V dropped 2 bases and J dropped 0 bases, with 13 bases sitting between them. Per the germline V gene, CDR1 is MNHNS and CDR2 is SASEGT.